This TCR beta chain was captured in a study of shared clonotypes between healthy human individuals (TCRdb year 2020). Regarding the study in general: The cohort included a few men and two women between 18 and 49 years of age. Libraries were prepared and TCR repertoires were sequenced by different laboratories using diverse techniques, in order to increase sequencing depth and limit assay-specific biases. To estimate repertoire size and how much clonotypes are shared between individuals, the study performed deep sequencing of blood TCR repertoires from roughly five healthy adults. Each donor's leukapheresis produced roughly between about 0.9 and 9.5 billion PBMCs. For each donor, CD4 naive and CD4 memory were each run on three plates, CD8 naive on two plates, and CD8 memory on one plate. Overall study outcomes, separate from this receptor: Incomplete sequencing was indicated by rarefaction of sorted-subset datasets, despite the large sequencing depth. Sampling was restricted to blood, and TCR repertoires in tissue are likely to differ from TCR repertoires in blood. Clonotypes shared by all four sorted-subset donors showed higher generation probabilities than non-shared clonotypes. About 4.5% of naive CD4, around 3.5% of naive CD8, about 2.4% of memory CD4, and less than 0.45% of memory CD8 clonotypes were shared across several donors. Estimated clonotype richness was generally larger for naive than for memory subsets. Pairwise subsampling indicated that sequencing depth was expected to affect the degree of clonotype sharing among donors. The small number of donors limited the genetic and exposure-history diversity represented.

V gives up 0 bases and J gives up 4 bases, and the segment between their germline ends measures 5 bases. Based on the germline V gene, the CDR1 and CDR2 sequences are LGHNA and YSLEER. The CDR3 contains 13 residues, cysteine and phenylalanine counted. Only the CDR3 region is kept as DNA, spanning 39 bases read in frame from base 1. A remark on this clone: Its antigen specificity is not known. The input lacks base qualities; no much larger clone sits a single base away.

The donors were healthy, HIV-negative adults with no recently reported acute infections or vaccinations. Every donor was a Caucasian adult living in Nashville, Tennessee, USA. CD4+ T cells were enriched by magnetic negative selection; naive cells were then positively selected on CD45RA, and the negative fraction formed the memory subset. Blood was collected by leukapheresis, and PBMCs were isolated by Ficoll-Histopaque density gradient centrifugation and then cryopreserved in liquid nitrogen vapor phase. Analytical flow cytometry was used to check the purity and quantity of each magnetically sorted T cell population. Each sorted fraction had its genomic DNA isolated and then quantified by UV absorbance on a Nanodrop 2000c. Using the deep immunoSEQ assay, TCR CDR3 regions were amplified from genomic DNA by multiplex PCR. Extracted genomic DNA from each cell subset was distributed evenly across all wells of several immunoSEQ 96-well plates, and each plate was treated as a replicate. For sorted subsets, approximately 0.2 ug of genomic DNA, equivalent to 30,000 or so T cell genomes, went into each replicate PCR. The purified libraries were quantified using a Qubit 3.0 fluorometer, sized with a Bioanalyzer 2100, and then quantified again using the KAPA Library Quantification kit. A separate single-read 150-cycle Illumina NextSeq 550 flow cell was used to sequence each immunoSEQ 96-well plate. The study's processing was this. The immunoSEQ output contained only junctional sequences without quality scores, so filtering could not match that applied to full-length reads. Sequences were annotated with PyIR, a Python wrapper for IgBLAST v1.9, and V/J genes and CDR3 were assigned using IMGT germline references. Reads were removed for weak V/J assignments (E-value above 1e-6), missing CDR3, stop codons, out-of-frame junctions, or ambiguous translated residues. V3J clonotypes were defined as sequences sharing an identical inferred V gene, J gene, and CDR3 amino acid sequence. Percentage overlap between repertoires was computed as shared unique clonotypes divided by the size of the smaller repertoire. Three approaches were used to assess repertoire richness: RTK rarefaction, the Chao1 estimator, and Recon v2.1 estimates of unobserved clonotypes. OLGA was used to compute generation probabilities for all TCRbeta clonotypes that the gDNA method yielded from four donors. What TCRdb holds here is the immuneACCESS table cut down to in-frame rearrangements. Part of the clones is not present; checked against another copy, under half of the missing clones reflect an unresolved V gene, and the others are unexplained. The V and J calls and clone size were taken over from that table, and D and trimming were inferred from the DNA. The sample yields about 1.1 million clones; approximately 77% were counted once. The ten largest make up about 0.89% of the sample.

The specimen was memory CD4+ T cells from PBMCs. The cell subset or site label on this specimen signifies: CD45RA-negative fraction. The sequence joins TRBV4-3 to TRBJ2-3, and perhaps TRBD1 as D gene, on 5 matching bases. The origin of this receptor is a man younger than 35 in good health. Some clones in this sample may be carry-over from other donors' samples. This receptor has the CDR3 CASSQEGADTQYF. The DNA reads TGCGCCAGCAGCCAAGAAGGGGCAGATACGCAGTATTTT.